The source of this TCR beta chain is a study of shared clonotypes between healthy human individuals. Sorted-subset replicate PCRs used about 200 ng of genomic DNA. This amount corresponded to 30,000 to 35,000 T cell genomes. Clones were sequenced by immunoSEQ multiplex PCR, and TCRdb holds only the in-frame ones, with some missing. The sample has around 2,000,000 clones, about 95% seen once. Terminally differentiated effector memory CD45RA+ cells were left out of the naive CD8 fraction, which was CD45RO-negative and positively selected for CCR7. General study results and limits: Represented diversity (both genetic and exposure-history) was limited by the small number of donors. In contrast to clonotypes shared by all four donors, non-shared clonotypes had lower generation probabilities.

The CDR3 consists of 14 residues. The junction had 6 bases not matched to a gene; V was cut back by 4 bases and J by 3 bases. Germline V CDR1 and CDR2: MNHNS, SASEGT. On this clone itself: Antigen specificity is unknown.

The receptor comes from a man in his late teens or twenties in good health. This sequence joins TRBV6-1 and TRBJ2-7; 7 nucleotides align to TRBD2. Material for sequencing was naive CD8+ T cells sorted from blood. The CDR3 reads CASSGGLVLYEQYF. The CDR3 DNA is TGTGCCAGCAGTGGAGGACTAGTCCTCTACGAGCAGTACTTC.